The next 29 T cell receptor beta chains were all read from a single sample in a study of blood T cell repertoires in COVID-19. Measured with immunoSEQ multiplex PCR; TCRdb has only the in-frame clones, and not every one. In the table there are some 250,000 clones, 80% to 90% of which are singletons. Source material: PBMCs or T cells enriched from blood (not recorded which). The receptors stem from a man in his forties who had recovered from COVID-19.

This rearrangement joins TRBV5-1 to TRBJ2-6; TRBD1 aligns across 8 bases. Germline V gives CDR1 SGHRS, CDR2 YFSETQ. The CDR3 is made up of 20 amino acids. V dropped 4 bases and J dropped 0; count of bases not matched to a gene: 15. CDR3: CASSARPQTGDLSGANVLTF. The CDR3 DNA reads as TGCGCCAGCAGCGCAAGACCGCAGACAGGGGACCTCTCTGGGGCCAACGTCCTGACTTTC.

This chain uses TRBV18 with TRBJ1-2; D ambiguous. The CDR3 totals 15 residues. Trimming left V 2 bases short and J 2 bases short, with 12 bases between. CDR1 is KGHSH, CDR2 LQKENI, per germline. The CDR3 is CASSPGGPANYGYTF. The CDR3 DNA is TGTGCCAGCTCACCAGGAGGCCCCGCCAACTATGGCTACACCTTC.

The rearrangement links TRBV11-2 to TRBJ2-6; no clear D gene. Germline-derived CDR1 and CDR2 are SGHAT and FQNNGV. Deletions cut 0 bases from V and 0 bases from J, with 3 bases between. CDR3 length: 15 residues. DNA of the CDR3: TGTGCCAGCAGCTTAGATAGCTCTGGGGCCAACGTCCTGACTTTC. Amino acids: CASSLDSSGANVLTF.

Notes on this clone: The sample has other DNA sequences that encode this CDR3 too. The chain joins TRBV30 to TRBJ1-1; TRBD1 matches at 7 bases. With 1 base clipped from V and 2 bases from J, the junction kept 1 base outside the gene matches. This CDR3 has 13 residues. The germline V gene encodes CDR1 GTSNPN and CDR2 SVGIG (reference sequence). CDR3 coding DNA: TGTGCCTGGAGTGGACAGGGCAACACTGAAGCTTTCTTT. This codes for CAWSGQGNTEAFF.

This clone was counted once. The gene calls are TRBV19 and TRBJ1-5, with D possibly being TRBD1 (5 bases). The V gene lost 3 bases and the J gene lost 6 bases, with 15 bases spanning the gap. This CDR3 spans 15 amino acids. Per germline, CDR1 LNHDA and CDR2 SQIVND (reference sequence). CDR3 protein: CASSIIGEEGQPQHF. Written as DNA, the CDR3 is TGTGCCAGTAGTATTATAGGGGAGGAGGGTCAGCCCCAGCATTTT. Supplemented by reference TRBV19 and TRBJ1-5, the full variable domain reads DGGITQSPKYLFRKEGQNVTLSCEQNLNHDAMYWYRQDPGQGLRLIYYSQIVNDFQKGDIAEGYSVSREKKESFPLTVTSAQKNPTAFYLCASSIIGEEGQPQHFGDGTRLSIL.

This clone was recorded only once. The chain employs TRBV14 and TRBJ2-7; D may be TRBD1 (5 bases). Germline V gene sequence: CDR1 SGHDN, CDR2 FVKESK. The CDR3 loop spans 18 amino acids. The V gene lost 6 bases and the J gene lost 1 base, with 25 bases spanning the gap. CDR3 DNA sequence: TGTGCCAGCAGTGGGGCAGCCAAGAGGCAACAGTATTCCTACGAGCAGTACTTC. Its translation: CASSGAAKRQQYSYEQYF.

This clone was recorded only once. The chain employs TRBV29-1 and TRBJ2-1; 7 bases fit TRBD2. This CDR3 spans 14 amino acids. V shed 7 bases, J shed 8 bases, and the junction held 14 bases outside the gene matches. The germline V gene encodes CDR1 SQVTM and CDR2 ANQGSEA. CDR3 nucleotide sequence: TGCAGCGGAGCGGGATGGGCTTTAGTTTATGAGCAGTTCTTC. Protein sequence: CSGAGWALVYEQFF.

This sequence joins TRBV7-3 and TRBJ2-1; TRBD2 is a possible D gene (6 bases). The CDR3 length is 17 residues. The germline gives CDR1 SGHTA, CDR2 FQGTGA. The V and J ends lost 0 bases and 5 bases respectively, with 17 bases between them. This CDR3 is CASSLTPDLRRDNEQFF. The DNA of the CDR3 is TGTGCCAGCAGCTTAACGCCGGACTTGCGGAGGGACAATGAGCAGTTCTTC.

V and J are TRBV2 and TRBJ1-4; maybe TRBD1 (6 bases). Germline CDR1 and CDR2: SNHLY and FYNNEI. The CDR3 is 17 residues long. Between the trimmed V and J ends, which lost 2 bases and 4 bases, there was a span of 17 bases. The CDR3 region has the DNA TGTGCCAGCAGTGAAAGTTATCGACAGGATCTTAATGAAAAACTGTTTTTT. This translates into CASSESYRQDLNEKLFF.

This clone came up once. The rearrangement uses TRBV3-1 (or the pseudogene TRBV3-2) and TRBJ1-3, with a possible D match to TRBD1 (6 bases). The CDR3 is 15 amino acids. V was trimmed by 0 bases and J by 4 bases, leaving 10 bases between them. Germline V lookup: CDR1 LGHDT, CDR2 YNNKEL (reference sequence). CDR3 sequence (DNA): TGTGCCAGCAGCCAAGACAGGGGATACGGAAACACCATATATTTT. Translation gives CASSQDRGYGNTIYF.

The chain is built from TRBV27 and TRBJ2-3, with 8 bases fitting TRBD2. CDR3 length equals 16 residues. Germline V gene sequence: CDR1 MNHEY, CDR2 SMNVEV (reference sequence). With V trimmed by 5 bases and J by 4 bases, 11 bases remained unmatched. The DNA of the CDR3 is TGTGCCAGCAGTGGATTTAGCGGGATAACATCAGATACGCAGTATTTT. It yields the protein CASSGFSGITSDTQYF.

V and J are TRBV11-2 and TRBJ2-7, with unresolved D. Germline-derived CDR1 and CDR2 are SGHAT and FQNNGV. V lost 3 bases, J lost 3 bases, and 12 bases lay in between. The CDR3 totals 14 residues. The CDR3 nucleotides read TGTGCCAGCAGCTTCGTAGCCGCCTACTACGAGCAGTACTTC. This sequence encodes CASSFVAAYYEQYF.

The CDR3 loop is CASSPIGTSGGQETQYF. The CDR3 nucleotides are TGTGCCAGCAGCCCGATTGGGACTAGCGGGGGACAAGAGACCCAGTACTTC. The chain joins TRBV4-2 to TRBJ2-5, with 14 bases matching TRBD2. The CDR3 loop spans 17 amino acids. J was trimmed by 2 bases and V by 4 bases; bases with no gene match: 6. Germline V gene data show CDR1 as LGHNA and CDR2 as YNFKEQ.

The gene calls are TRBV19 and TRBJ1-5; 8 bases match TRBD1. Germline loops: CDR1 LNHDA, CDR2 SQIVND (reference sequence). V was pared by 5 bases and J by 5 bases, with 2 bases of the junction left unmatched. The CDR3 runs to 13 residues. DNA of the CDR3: TGTGCCAGTAGTGTGGACAGGGATCAGCCCCAGCATTTT. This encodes CASSVDRDQPQHF.

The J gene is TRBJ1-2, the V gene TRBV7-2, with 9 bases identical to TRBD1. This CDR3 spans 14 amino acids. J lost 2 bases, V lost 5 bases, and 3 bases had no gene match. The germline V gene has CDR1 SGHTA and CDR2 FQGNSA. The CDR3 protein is CASSDGQGNYGYTF. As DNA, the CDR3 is TGTGCCAGCAGCGACGGACAGGGGAACTATGGCTACACCTTC.

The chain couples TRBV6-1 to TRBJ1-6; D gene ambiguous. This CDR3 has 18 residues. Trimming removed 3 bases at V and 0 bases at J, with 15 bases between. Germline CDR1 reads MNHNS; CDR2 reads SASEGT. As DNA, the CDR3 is TGTGCCAGCAGTGAGCGACATTCAGCAAGCTCCTATAATTCACCCCTCCACTTT. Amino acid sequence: CASSERHSASSYNSPLHF.

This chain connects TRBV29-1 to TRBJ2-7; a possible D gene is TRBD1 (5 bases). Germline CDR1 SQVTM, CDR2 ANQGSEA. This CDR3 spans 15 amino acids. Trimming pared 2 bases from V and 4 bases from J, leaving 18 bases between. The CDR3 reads CSVEYRNQWDYEQYF. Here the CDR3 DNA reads TGCAGCGTTGAATACAGGAATCAATGGGATTACGAGCAGTACTTC.

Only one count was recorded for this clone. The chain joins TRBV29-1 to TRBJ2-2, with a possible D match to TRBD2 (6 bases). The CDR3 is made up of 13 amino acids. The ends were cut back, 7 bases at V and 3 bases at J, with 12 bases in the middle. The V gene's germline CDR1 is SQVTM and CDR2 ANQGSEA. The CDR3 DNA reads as TGCAGCGCGGGGGATCGGGACACCGGGGAGCTGTTTTTT. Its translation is CSAGDRDTGELFF.

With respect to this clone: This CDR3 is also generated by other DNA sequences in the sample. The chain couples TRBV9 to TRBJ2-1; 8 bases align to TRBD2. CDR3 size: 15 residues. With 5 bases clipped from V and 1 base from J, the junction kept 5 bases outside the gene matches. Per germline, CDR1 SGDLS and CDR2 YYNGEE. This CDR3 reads CASSPGGSSYNEQFF. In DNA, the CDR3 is TGTGCCAGCAGTCCGGGAGGGTCTTCCTACAATGAGCAGTTCTTC.

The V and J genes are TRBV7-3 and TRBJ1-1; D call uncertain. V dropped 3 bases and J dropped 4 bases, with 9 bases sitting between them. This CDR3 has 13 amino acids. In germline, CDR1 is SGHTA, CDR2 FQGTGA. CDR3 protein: CASSFTAVTEAFF. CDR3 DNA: TGTGCCAGCAGCTTCACAGCTGTCACTGAAGCTTTCTTT.

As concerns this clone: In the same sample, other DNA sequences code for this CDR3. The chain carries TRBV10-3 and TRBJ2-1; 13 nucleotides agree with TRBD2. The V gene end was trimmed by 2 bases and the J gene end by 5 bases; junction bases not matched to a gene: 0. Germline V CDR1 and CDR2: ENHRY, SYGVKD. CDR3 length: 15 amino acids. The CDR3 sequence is CAISEGLAGDNEQFF. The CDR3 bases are TGTGCCATCAGTGAGGGACTAGCGGGAGACAATGAGCAGTTCTTC.

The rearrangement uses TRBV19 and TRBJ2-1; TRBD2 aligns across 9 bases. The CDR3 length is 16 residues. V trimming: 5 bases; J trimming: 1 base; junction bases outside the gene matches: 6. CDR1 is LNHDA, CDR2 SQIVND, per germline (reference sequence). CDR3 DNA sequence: TGTGCCAGTAGTTTCCTTAGCGGGAGTTCCTACAATGAGCAGTTCTTC. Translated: CASSFLSGSSYNEQFF.

The CDR3 nucleotides read TGTGCCAGCAGTGAAGCCTTGGGAGGCTATCAGCCCCAGCATTTT. This translates into CASSEALGGYQPQHF. This sequence joins TRBV6-1 and TRBJ1-5; D is unresolved. Germline CDR1 MNHNS, CDR2 SASEGT. The CDR3 loop spans 15 amino acids. The V and J ends lost 0 bases and 5 bases respectively, with 11 bases between them.

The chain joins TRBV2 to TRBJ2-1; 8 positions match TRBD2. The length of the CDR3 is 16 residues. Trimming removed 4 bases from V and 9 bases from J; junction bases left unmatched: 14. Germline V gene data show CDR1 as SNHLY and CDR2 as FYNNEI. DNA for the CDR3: TGTGCCAGCAGTGTGACTGTCGGGAGGGCCGGGATTGAGCAGTTCTTC. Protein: CASSVTVGRAGIEQFF.

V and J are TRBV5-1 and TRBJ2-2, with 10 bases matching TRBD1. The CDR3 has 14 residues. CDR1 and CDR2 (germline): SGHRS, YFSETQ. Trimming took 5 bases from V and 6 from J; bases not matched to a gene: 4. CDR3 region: CASRRDRGSGELFF. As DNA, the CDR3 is TGCGCCAGCAGGAGGGACAGGGGTTCCGGGGAGCTGTTTTTT.

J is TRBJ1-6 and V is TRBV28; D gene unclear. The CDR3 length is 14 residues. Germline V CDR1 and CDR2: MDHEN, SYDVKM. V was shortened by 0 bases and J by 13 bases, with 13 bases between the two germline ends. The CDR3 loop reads CASSLWPETIPLHF. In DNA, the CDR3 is TGTGCCAGCAGTTTATGGCCAGAAACGATTCCCCTCCACTTT.

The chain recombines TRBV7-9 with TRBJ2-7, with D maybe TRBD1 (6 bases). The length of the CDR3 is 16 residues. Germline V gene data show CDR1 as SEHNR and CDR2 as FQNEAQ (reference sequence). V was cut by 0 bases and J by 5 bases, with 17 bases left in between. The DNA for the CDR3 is TGTGCCAGCAGCTTAGCGCAGTGGCAGGGGAGCAACGAGCAGTACTTC. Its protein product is CASSLAQWQGSNEQYF.

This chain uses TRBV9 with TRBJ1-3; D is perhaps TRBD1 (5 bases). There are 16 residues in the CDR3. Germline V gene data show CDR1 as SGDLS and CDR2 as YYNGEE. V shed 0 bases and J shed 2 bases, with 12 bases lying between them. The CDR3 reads CASSVVGDYTGNTIYF. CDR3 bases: TGTGCCAGCAGCGTAGTAGGGGACTATACTGGAAACACCATATATTTT. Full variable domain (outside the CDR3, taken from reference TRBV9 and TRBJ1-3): DSGVTQTPKHLITATGQRVTLRCSPRSGDLSVYWYQQSLDQGLQFLIQYYNGEERAKGNILERFSAQQFPDLHSELNLSSLELGDSALYFCASSVVGDYTGNTIYFGEGSWLTVV.

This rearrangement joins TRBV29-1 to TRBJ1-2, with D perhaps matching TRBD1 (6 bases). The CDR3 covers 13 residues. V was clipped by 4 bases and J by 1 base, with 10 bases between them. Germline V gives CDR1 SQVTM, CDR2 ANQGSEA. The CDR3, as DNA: TGCAGCGTTGTGACAGGTGATAACTATGGCTACACCTTC. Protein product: CSVVTGDNYGYTF.